The entry below gives a single TCR beta chain sequence along with its context. The data originate from a study of blood T cell repertoires in COVID-19. Study context: Specimens from acute and convalescent COVID-19 originated in the United States, Italy and Spain. PBMCs, B-cell-depleted T cells, or T cells provided the cDNA or gDNA that made up the material.

CDR1 and CDR2 from the germline V gene are SGHTS and YDEGEE. After removal of 4 bases from V and 3 bases from J, the junction contained 6 bases not matched to a gene. The CDR3 has 14 amino acids. Under the authors' procedure: Reference gene primer amplification gave nucleated cell count estimates. TCRdb's copy holds only in-frame clones and misses some; the assay was immunoSEQ multiplex PCR. V, J and clone size were drawn from that table, and D and trimming were deduced from the DNA. This table has about 200,000 clones, approximately 87% appearing once. The sequenced sample consisted of peripheral blood. The genes are TRBV5-8 and TRBJ2-5; TRBD1 matches 7 bases. The clonotype comes from a woman between 50 and 59 years old with acute or convalescent COVID-19. CDR3 sequence: CASSDPGTEETQYF. The CDR3 DNA is TGTGCCAGCAGCGACCCCGGGACAGAAGAGACCCAGTACTTC. Looking up the rest from reference TRBV5-8 and TRBJ2-5 gives the full variable domain: EAGVTQSPTHLIKTRGQQATLRCSPISGHTSVYWYQQALGLGLQFLLWYDEGEERNRGNFPPRFSGRQFPNYSSELNVNALELEDSALYLCASSDPGTEETQYFGPGTRLLVL.